The 23 T cell receptor beta chains below all came from one sample that was sequenced in a study of blood T cell repertoires in COVID-19. Sequencing was performed with immunoSEQ multiplex PCR; in TCRdb, only in-frame clones are kept and a portion is missing. The sample has a few hundred thousand clones, approximately 85% seen once. The sequenced sample consisted of PBMCs or T cells enriched from blood (not recorded which). These receptors were collected from a man under 40 who had recovered from COVID-19.

This clone was seen only a few times. The rearrangement joins TRBV2 to TRBJ1-2, with 9 bases identical to TRBD1. Trimming removed 8 bases from V and 8 bases from J; junction bases left unmatched: 6. The CDR3 is 12 residues long. Germline CDR1 and CDR2: SNHLY and FYNNEI. The CDR3 DNA follows: TGTGCCAGCGAGGGGACAGGGCGCGGCTACACCTTC. Translated, it gives CASEGTGRGYTF. Full variable domain (rest looked up from reference TRBV2 and TRBJ1-2): EPEVTQTPSHQVTQMGQEVILRCVPISNHLYFYWYRQILGQKVEFLVSFYNNEISEKSEIFDDQFSVERPDGSNFTLKIRSTKLEDSAMYFCASEGTGRGYTFGSGTRLTVV.

The rearrangement uses TRBV19 and TRBJ2-1; 12 bases map to TRBD2. CDR3 length equals 15 residues. Germline assignment: CDR1 LNHDA and CDR2 SQIVND (reference sequence). V was pared by 3 bases and J by 5 bases, with 2 bases of the junction left unmatched. CDR3 region: CASSIWTSGNNEQFF. DNA of the CDR3: TGTGCCAGTAGTATCTGGACTAGCGGGAACAATGAGCAGTTCTTC.

The chain joins TRBV7-9 to TRBJ2-7; 9 bases line up with TRBD1. This CDR3 contains 16 residues. V trimming: 2 bases; J trimming: 2 bases; junction bases outside the gene matches: 7. Per the germline V gene, CDR1 is SEHNR and CDR2 is FQNEAQ (reference sequence). The DNA of the CDR3 is TGTGCCAGCAGCTTAAGCTTTGGGGACAGGGCCTACGAGCAGTACTTC. Its protein product is CASSLSFGDRAYEQYF.

The chain carries TRBV19 and TRBJ2-1, with 10 bases identical to TRBD2. The J segment lost 8 bases and the V segment lost 5 bases, leaving 6 bases of the junction unmatched. Germline V CDR1 and CDR2: LNHDA, SQIVND (reference sequence). The CDR3 is 14 residues long. The CDR3 region is CASSRSGGRDEQFF. The CDR3, as DNA: TGTGCCAGTAGTCGTAGCGGGGGGCGGGATGAGCAGTTCTTC. Supplemented by reference TRBV19 and TRBJ2-1, the full variable domain reads DGGITQSPKYLFRKEGQNVTLSCEQNLNHDAMYWYRQDPGQGLRLIYYSQIVNDFQKGDIAEGYSVSREKKESFPLTVTSAQKNPTAFYLCASSRSGGRDEQFFGPGTRLTVL.

This sequence joins TRBV3-1 (or the pseudogene TRBV3-2) and TRBJ2-7; 7 bases fit TRBD1. The V segment lost 0 bases and the J segment 0 bases; nucleotides outside the gene matches: 5. This CDR3 has 16 residues. Germline V gene sequence: CDR1 LGHDT, CDR2 YNNKEL (reference sequence). The CDR3 nucleotides are TGTGCCAGCAGCCAAGATACCCGGACAGGCTCCTACGAGCAGTACTTC. Translation: CASSQDTRTGSYEQYF.

This chain links TRBV7-2 with TRBJ1-5; TRBD1 is a possible D gene (5 bases). Germline V gene data show CDR1 as SGHTA and CDR2 as FQGNSA. The CDR3 consists of 16 residues. Trimming removed 4 bases at V and 6 bases at J, with 19 bases between. CDR3 loop: CASSSWGPPLSQPQHF. The CDR3 bases are TGTGCCAGCAGCTCCTGGGGCCCCCCCTTAAGTCAGCCCCAGCATTTT. Full variable domain (rest looked up from reference TRBV7-2 and TRBJ1-5): GAGVSQSPSNKVTEKGKDVELRCDPISGHTALYWYRQSLGQGLEFLIYFQGNSAPDKSGLPSDRFSAERTGGSVSTLTIQRTQQEDSAVYLCASSSWGPPLSQPQHFGDGTRLSIL.

This chain uses TRBV2 with TRBJ1-5; 7 nucleotides match TRBD1. The CDR3 runs to 13 residues. V shed 2 bases, J shed 6 bases, and the junction held 1 base outside the gene matches. Germline-derived CDR1 and CDR2 are SNHLY and FYNNEI. CDR3 amino acids: CASSETGVQPQHF. The CDR3 DNA reads TGTGCCAGCAGTGAAACAGGGGTTCAGCCCCAGCATTTT.

The rearrangement joins TRBV15 to TRBJ2-5; 14 nucleotides agree with TRBD2. This CDR3 has 17 residues. The ends lost 2 bases at V and 2 bases at J; junction bases unmatched: 4. Per germline, CDR1 LNHNV and CDR2 YYDKDF (reference sequence). DNA for the CDR3: TGTGCCACCAGCAGAAAGACTAGCGGGGGGGCACAAGAGACCCAGTACTTC. Translating it yields CATSRKTSGGAQETQYF. Full variable domain (missing parts from reference TRBV15 and TRBJ2-5): DAMVIQNPRYQVTQFGKPVTLSCSQTLNHNVMYWYQQKSSQAPKLLFHYYDKDFNNEADTPDNFQSRRPNTSFCFLDIRSPGLGDTAMYLCATSRKTSGGAQETQYFGPGTRLLVL.

This clone has just a few counts. This chain links TRBV5-1 with TRBJ1-4, with 7 bases fitting TRBD1. The CDR3 extends over 14 amino acids. V shed 0 bases and J 7 bases; nucleotides not matched to a gene: 3. CDR1 is SGHRS and CDR2 is YFSETQ in the germline V gene. The CDR3 nucleotides read TGCGCCAGCAGCTTGGAGGGGGCCGCTGAAAAACTGTTTTTT. Its protein is CASSLEGAAEKLFF. The full variable domain, in which reference TRBV5-1 and TRBJ1-4 provide the parts outside the CDR3, is KAGVTQTPRYLIKTRGQQVTLSCSPISGHRSVSWYQQTPGQGLQFLFEYFSETQRNKGNFPGRFSGRQFSNSRSEMNVSTLELGDSALYLCASSLEGAAEKLFFGSGTQLSVL.

This chain joins TRBV5-4 and TRBJ2-7; 8 bases agree with TRBD2. The CDR3 consists of 14 residues. V lost 3 bases to trimming and J lost 2 bases; unmatched junction nucleotides: 4. Germline loops: CDR1 SGHNT, CDR2 YYREEE (reference sequence). CDR3 sequence reads: CASSSRGAPYEQYF. The CDR3 nucleotides read TGTGCCAGCAGCTCGCGGGGGGCCCCCTACGAGCAGTACTTC.

The chain links TRBV5-6 to TRBJ1-3; the D is unclear. The CDR3 runs to 13 residues. Trimming removed 4 bases at V and 4 bases at J, with 9 bases between. The germline gives CDR1 SGHDT, CDR2 YYEEEE. This CDR3 is CASSPRSGNTIYF. CDR3 coding DNA: TGTGCCAGCAGCCCTAGGTCAGGAAACACCATATATTTT.

This chain connects TRBV14 to TRBJ1-1, with D uncertain. CDR1 and CDR2 from the germline V gene are SGHDN and FVKESK. This CDR3 spans 13 amino acids. Trimming removed 10 bases from V and 4 bases from J, with 16 bases in between. CDR3: CATRHLGFTEAFF. CDR3 sequence (DNA): TGTGCCACCCGCCACCTAGGCTTCACTGAAGCTTTCTTT.

The J gene is TRBJ1-5, the V gene TRBV2, with D maybe TRBD1 (5 bases). CDR1 is SNHLY and CDR2 is FYNNEI in the germline V gene. The germline V and J ends were trimmed by 7 bases and 2 bases, with 15 bases remaining between them. The CDR3 covers 15 residues. In nucleotides, the CDR3 is TGTGCCAGCAATACAGGTTTTTCCCGCAATCAGCCCCAGCATTTT. Its translation: CASNTGFSRNQPQHF. The entire variable domain, with the rest obtained from reference TRBV2 and TRBJ1-5, is as follows: EPEVTQTPSHQVTQMGQEVILRCVPISNHLYFYWYRQILGQKVEFLVSFYNNEISEKSEIFDDQFSVERPDGSNFTLKIRSTKLEDSAMYFCASNTGFSRNQPQHFGDGTRLSIL.

The J gene is TRBJ1-2, the V gene TRBV9; maybe TRBD1 (6 bases). Germline CDR1 reads SGDLS; CDR2 reads YYNGEE. The CDR3 spans 13 residues. V lost 7 bases to trimming and J lost 2 bases, with 12 bases between them. CDR3 coding DNA: TGTGCCAGCGGTCGGGACACGAACTATGGCTACACCTTC. This codes for CASGRDTNYGYTF.

The chain employs TRBV18 and TRBJ2-3; D might be TRBD1 (6 bases). The CDR3 runs 14 residues. From germline, CDR1 is KGHSH and CDR2 LQKENI. The V and J ends lost 1 base and 3 bases respectively, with 8 bases between them. The CDR3 reads CASSPQGVTDTQYF. CDR3 coding DNA: TGTGCCAGCTCACCACAGGGGGTAACAGATACGCAGTATTTT.

This clone was picked up one time. The chain uses TRBV10-3 and TRBJ1-5; D might be TRBD1 (5 bases). The germline V gene encodes CDR1 ENHRY and CDR2 SYGVKD. Trimming cost V 5 bases and J 6 bases, with 17 bases left between them. This CDR3 spans 15 amino acids. The CDR3 nucleotides read TGTGCCATCAGTCCCTCGACAGTTTCAGGTCAGCCCCAGCATTTT. This gives the protein CAISPSTVSGQPQHF.

This sequence joins TRBV6-1 and TRBJ1-3; possible D gene TRBD1, 5 bases. Trimming cost V 2 bases and J 4 bases, with 12 bases left between them. CDR3 length equals 15 residues. Germline V CDR1 and CDR2: MNHNS, SASEGT. CDR3 in amino acids: CASSEWSGLGNTIYF. The CDR3 coding sequence is TGTGCCAGCAGTGAATGGTCAGGGCTAGGAAACACCATATATTTT.

The rearrangement uses TRBV5-1 and TRBJ2-5, with D tentatively TRBD2 (6 bases). CDR1 and CDR2 from the germline V gene are SGHRS and YFSETQ. The CDR3 totals 15 residues. The V and J ends lost 5 bases and 4 bases respectively, with 18 bases between them. The CDR3 nucleotides are TGCGCCAGCAGTCTAAAAGCGGGCGGCGGAGAGACCCAGTACTTC. Its protein product is CASSLKAGGGETQYF.

V is TRBV19 and J is TRBJ2-5, with D perhaps matching TRBD1 (5 bases). Germline lookup yields CDR1 LNHDA and CDR2 SQIVND (reference sequence). CDR3 length: 17 amino acids. Trimming pared 2 bases from V and 4 bases from J, leaving 20 bases between. CDR3 region: CASSIKSGLQGGETQYF. The CDR3 bases are TGTGCCAGTAGTATAAAGTCAGGGCTTCAAGGCGGAGAGACCCAGTACTTC. The complete variable domain, with remaining parts taken from reference TRBV19 and TRBJ2-5, reads DGGITQSPKYLFRKEGQNVTLSCEQNLNHDAMYWYRQDPGQGLRLIYYSQIVNDFQKGDIAEGYSVSREKKESFPLTVTSAQKNPTAFYLCASSIKSGLQGGETQYFGPGTRLLVL.

The chain has TRBV6-6 and TRBJ2-2; 7 bases are shared with TRBD2. This CDR3 contains 15 residues. Germline values: CDR1 MNHNY, CDR2 SVGAGI (reference sequence). The trim removed 2 bases at V and 3 bases at J, leaving 3 bases unmatched. As DNA, the CDR3 is TGTGCCAGCAGTTACCCCGCGGGGGACACCGGGGAGCTGTTTTTT. Residues: CASSYPAGDTGELFF.

The V and J genes are TRBV9 and TRBJ1-4; D gene unclear. This CDR3 is built from 14 residues. V was pared by 0 bases and J by 4 bases, with 7 bases between. Per the germline V gene, CDR1 is SGDLS and CDR2 is YYNGEE. The CDR3 reads CASSVAPLNEKLFF. In DNA form, the CDR3 reads TGTGCCAGCAGCGTAGCCCCCCTTAATGAAAAACTGTTTTTT.

The chain employs TRBV3-1 (or the pseudogene TRBV3-2) and TRBJ1-2; tentatively, D is TRBD1 (5 bases). The length of the CDR3 is 15 residues. Germline values: CDR1 LGHDT, CDR2 YNNKEL (reference sequence). V was trimmed by 0 bases and J by 5 bases, leaving 13 bases between them. This CDR3 is CASSQEPGVGYGYTF. In nucleotides, the CDR3 is TGTGCCAGCAGCCAAGAACCGGGGGTTGGGTATGGCTACACCTTC.

The V gene is TRBV11-2, the J gene TRBJ1-1; no clear D gene. Trimming pared 10 bases from V and 0 bases from J, leaving 12 bases between. The CDR3 is 13 residues long. Germline V gene sequence: CDR1 SGHAT, CDR2 FQNNGV. CDR3 sequence: CATRRGLNTEAFF. CDR3 coding DNA: TGTGCCACCCGGAGAGGGCTGAACACTGAAGCTTTCTTT.